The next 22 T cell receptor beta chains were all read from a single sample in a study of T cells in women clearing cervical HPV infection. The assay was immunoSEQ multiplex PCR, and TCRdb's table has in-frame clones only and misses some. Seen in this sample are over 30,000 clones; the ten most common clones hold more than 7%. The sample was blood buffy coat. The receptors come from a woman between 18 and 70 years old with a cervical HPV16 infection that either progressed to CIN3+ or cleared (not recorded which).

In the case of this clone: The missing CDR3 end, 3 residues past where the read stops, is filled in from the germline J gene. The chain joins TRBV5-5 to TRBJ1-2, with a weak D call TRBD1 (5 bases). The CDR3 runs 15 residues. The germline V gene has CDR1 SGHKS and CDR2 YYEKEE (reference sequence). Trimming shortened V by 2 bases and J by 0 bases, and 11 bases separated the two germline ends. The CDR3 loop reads CASSFSDRTNYGYTF. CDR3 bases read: TGTGCCAGCAGCTTTAGTGACAGAACTAACTATGGC. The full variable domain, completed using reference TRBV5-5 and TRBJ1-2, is DAGVTQSPTHLIKTRGQQVTLRCSPISGHKSVSWYQQVLGQGPQFIFQYYEKEERGRGNFPDRFSARQFPNYSSELNVNALLLGDSALYLCASSFSDRTNYGYTFGSGTRLTVV.

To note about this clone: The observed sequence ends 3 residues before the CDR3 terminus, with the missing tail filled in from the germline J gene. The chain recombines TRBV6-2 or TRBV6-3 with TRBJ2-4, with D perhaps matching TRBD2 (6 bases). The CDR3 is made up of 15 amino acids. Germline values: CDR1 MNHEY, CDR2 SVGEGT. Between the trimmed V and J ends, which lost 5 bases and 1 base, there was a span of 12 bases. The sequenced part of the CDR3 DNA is TGTGCCAGCAGTGACCCTCGGGGGGCCAAAAACATT. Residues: CASSDPRGAKNI. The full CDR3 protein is CASSDPRGAKNIQYF.

CDR3 loop: CASSAHQGIYGYTF. The DNA read from the CDR3 is TGTGCCAGCAGCGCACACCAGGGAATCTATGGC. The J gene is TRBJ1-2, the V gene TRBV7-9; a weak D match, TRBD1 (5 bases). Sequencing ends 3 residues short of the CDR3 end; the germline J gene provides the rest. The germline V and J ends were trimmed by 5 bases and 4 bases, with 14 bases remaining between them. CDR3 size: 14 residues. Germline CDR1 SEHNR, CDR2 FQNEAQ (reference sequence). The full variable domain, with the rest looked up from reference TRBV7-9 and TRBJ1-2, is DTGVSQNPRHKITKRGQNVTFRCDPISEHNRLYWYRQTLGQGPEFLTYFQNEAQLEKSRLLSDRFSAERPKGSFSTLEIQRTEQGDSAMYLCASSAHQGIYGYTFGSGTRLTVV.

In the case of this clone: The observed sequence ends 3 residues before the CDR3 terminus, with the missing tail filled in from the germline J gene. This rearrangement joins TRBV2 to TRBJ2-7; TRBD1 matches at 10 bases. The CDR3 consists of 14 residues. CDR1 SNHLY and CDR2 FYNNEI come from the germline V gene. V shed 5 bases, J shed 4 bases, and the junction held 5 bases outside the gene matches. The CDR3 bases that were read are TGTGCCAGCAGTTGGGGACAGGGGAGTTACGAG. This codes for CASSWGQGSYE. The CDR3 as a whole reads CASSWGQGSYEQYF.

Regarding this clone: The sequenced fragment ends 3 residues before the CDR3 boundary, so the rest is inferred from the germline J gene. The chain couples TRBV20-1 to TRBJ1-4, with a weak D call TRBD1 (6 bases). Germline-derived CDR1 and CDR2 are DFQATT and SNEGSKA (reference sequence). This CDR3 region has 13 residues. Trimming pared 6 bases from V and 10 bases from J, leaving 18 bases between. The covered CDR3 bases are TGCAGTGCCAACAGGGAAAATGAGGGAAAA. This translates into CSANRENEGK. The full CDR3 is CSANRENEGKLFF.

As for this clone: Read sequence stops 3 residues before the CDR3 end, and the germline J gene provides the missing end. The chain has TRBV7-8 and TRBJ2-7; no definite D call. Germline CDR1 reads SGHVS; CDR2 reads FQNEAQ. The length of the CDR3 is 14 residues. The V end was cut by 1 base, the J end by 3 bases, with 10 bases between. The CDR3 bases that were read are TGTGCCAGCAGCTTAGACAGAAATAGCTACGAG. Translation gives CASSLDRNSYE. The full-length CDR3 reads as CASSLDRNSYEQYF. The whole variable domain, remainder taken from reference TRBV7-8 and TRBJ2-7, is GAGVSQSPRYKVAKRGQDVALRCDPISGHVSLFWYQQALGQGPEFLTYFQNEAQLDKSGLPSDRFFAERPEGSVSTLKIQRTQQEDSAVYLCASSLDRNSYEQYFGPGTRLTVT.

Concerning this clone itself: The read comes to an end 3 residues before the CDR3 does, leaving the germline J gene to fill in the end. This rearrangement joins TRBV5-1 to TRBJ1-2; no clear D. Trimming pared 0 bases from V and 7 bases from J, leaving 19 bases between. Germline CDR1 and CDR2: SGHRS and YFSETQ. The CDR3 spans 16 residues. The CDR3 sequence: CASSLDLVAFRGGYTF. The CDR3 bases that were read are TGCGCCAGCAGCTTGGACCTCGTGGCATTCCGCGGTGGC.

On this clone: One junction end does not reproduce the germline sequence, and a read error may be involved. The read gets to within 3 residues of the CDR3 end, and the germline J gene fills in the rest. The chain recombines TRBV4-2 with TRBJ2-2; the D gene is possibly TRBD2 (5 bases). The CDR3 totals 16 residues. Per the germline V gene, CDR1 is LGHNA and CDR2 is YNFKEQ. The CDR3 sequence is CASSQEVGLHAGELFF. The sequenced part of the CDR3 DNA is TGCGCCAGCAGCCAAGAAGTCGGACTCCACGCCGGGGAG.

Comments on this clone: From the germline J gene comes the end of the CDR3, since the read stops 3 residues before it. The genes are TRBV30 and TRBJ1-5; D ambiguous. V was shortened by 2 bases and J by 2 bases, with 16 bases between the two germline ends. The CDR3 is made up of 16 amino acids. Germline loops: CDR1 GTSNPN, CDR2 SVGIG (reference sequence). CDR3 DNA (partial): TGTGCCTGGAGTCTTCCCGCGCTCCGCCGCAATCAGCCC. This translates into CAWSLPALRRNQP. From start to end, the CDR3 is CAWSLPALRRNQPQHF. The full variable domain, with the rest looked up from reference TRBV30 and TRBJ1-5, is SQTIHQWPATLVQPVGSPLSLECTVEGTSNPNLYWYRQAAGRGLQLLFYSVGIGQISSEVPQNLSASRPQDRQFILSSKKLLLSDSGFYLCAWSLPALRRNQPQHFGDGTRLSIL.

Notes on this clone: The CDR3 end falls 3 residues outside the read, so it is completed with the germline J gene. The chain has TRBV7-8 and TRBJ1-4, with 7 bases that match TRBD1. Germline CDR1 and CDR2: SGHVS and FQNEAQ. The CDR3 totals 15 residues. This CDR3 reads CASSPLDRVGSPLFF. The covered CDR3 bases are TGTGCCAGCAGCCCCCTCGACAGGGTTGGTTCACCA.

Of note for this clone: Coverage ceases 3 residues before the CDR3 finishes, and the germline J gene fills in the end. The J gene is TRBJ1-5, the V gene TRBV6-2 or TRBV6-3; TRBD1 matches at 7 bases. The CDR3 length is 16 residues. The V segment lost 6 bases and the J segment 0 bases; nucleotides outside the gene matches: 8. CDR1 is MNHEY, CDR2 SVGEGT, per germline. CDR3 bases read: TGTGCCAGCAGAACCGCTGGGACAGCTAGCAATCAGCCC. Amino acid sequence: CASRTAGTASNQP. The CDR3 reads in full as CASRTAGTASNQPQHF.

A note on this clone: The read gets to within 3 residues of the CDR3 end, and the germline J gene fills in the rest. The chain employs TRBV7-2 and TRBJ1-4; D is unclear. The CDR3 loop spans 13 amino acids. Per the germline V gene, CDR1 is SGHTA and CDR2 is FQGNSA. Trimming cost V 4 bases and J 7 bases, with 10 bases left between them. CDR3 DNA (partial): TGTGCCAGCAGCTCCGACATCGGTGAAAAA. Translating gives CASSSDIGEK. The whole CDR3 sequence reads CASSSDIGEKLFF.

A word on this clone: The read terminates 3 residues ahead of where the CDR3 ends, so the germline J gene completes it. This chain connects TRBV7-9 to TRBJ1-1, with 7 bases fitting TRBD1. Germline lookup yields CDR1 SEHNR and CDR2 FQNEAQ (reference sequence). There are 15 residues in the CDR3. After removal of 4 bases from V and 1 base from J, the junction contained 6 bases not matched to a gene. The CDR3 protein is CASSSTTGSNTEAFF. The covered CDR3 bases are TGTGCCAGCAGCTCCACGACAGGGTCGAACACTGAA.

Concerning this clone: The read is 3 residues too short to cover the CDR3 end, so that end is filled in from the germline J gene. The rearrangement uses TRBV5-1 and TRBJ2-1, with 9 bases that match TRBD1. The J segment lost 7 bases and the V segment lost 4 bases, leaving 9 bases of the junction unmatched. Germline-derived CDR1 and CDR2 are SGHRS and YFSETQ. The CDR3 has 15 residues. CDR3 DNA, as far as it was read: TGCGCCAGCAGCCCCGGACAGGGGATATCGAATGAG. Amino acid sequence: CASSPGQGISNE. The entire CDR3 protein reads CASSPGQGISNEQFF.

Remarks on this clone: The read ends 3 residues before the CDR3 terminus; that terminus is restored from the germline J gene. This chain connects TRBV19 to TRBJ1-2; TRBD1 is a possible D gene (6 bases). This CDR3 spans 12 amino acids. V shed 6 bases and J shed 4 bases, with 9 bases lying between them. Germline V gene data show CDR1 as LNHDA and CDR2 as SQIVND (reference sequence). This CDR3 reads CASSLQGYGYTF. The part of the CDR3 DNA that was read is TGTGCCAGTAGCCTACAGGGCTATGGC.

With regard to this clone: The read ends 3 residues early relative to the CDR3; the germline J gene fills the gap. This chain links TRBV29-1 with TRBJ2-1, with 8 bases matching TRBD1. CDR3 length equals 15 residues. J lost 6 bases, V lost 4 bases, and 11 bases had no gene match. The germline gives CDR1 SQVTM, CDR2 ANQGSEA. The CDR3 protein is CSVVPARGLINEQFF. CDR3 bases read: TGCAGCGTTGTTCCGGCCAGGGGGCTTATCAATGAG.

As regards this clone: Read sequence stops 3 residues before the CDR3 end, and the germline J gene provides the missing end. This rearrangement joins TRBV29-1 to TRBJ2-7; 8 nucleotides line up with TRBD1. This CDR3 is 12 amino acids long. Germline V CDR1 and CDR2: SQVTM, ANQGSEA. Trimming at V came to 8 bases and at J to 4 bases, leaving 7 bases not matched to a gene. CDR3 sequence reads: CSMSDRGYEQYF. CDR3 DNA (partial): TGCAGCATGTCTGACAGGGGATACGAG.

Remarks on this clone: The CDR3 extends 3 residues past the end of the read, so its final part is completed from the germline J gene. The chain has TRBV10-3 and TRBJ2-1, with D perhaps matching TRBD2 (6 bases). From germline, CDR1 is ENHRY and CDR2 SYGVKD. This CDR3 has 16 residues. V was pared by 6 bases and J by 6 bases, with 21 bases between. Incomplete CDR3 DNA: TGTGCCATCAGGAGAGCAGACGGCGGGGCCGTCAATGAG. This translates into CAIRRADGGAVNE. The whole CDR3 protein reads CAIRRADGGAVNEQFF.

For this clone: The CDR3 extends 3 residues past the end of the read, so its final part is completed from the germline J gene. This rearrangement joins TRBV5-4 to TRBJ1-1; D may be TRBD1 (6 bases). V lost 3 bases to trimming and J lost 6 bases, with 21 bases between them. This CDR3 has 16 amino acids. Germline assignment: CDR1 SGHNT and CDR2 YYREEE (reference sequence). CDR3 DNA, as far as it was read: TGTGCCAGCAGCTCCCCGGCGGGGGGGCTTCCCGCTGAA. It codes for CASSSPAGGLPAE. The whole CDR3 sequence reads CASSSPAGGLPAEAFF.

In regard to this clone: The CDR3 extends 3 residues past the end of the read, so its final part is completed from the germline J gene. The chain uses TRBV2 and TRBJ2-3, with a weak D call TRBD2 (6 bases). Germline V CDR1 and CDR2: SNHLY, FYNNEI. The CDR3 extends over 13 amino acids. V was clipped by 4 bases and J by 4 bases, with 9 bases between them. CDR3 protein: CASSAGLPDTQYF. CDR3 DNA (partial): TGTGCCAGCAGTGCGGGACTGCCAGATACG.

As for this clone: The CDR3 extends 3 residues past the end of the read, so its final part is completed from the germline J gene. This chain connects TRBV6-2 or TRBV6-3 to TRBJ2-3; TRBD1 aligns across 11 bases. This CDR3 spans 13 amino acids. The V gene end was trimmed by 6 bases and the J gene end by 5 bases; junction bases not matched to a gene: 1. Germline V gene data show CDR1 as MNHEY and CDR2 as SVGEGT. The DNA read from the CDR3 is TGTGCCAGCAGGGGACAGGGGGGAGATACG. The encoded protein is CASRGQGGDT. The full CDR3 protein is CASRGQGGDTQYF.

The CDR3 here is CASSADSETQYF. Partial CDR3 DNA: TGTGCCAGCAGTGCAGATTCGGAGACC. The gene calls are TRBV6-1 and TRBJ2-5; D not resolved. The CDR3 is cut off 3 residues early in the read; its end comes from the germline J gene. Trimming removed 4 bases at V and 5 bases at J, with 8 bases between. CDR3 length: 12 amino acids. The germline V gene encodes CDR1 MNHNS and CDR2 SASEGT.